The 10 T cell receptor beta chains presented below share a single source sample, sequenced in a study of blood T cell repertoires in COVID-19. Using immunoSEQ multiplex PCR, the repertoire was profiled, and TCRdb retains in-frame clones only, with some absent. The table lists around 220,000 clones, 80% to 90% of them singletons, with 3.5% to 5% in the top ten. Specimen: peripheral blood. These receptor sequences come from a man aged 50 or older with acute or convalescent COVID-19.

The gene calls are TRBV5-1 and TRBJ2-1; 11 bases are shared with TRBD1. Germline V lookup: CDR1 SGHRS, CDR2 YFSETQ. The CDR3 totals 16 residues. The junction had 12 bases not matched to a gene; V was cut back by 4 bases and J by 9 bases. CDR3 protein: CASSATGQGEEGEQFF. The CDR3 DNA reads as TGCGCCAGCAGCGCAACGGGACAGGGGGAGGAGGGTGAGCAGTTCTTC.

The rearrangement uses TRBV19 and TRBJ2-1; D is possibly TRBD1 (5 bases). In germline, CDR1 is LNHDA, CDR2 SQIVND (reference sequence). V was cut by 7 bases and J by 6 bases, with 13 bases left in between. CDR3 length: 13 amino acids. The CDR3 sequence: CASTGWTINEQFF. In DNA form, the CDR3 reads TGTGCCAGTACAGGGTGGACCATCAATGAGCAGTTCTTC. Together with reference TRBV19 and TRBJ2-1, the CDR3 gives the full variable domain: DGGITQSPKYLFRKEGQNVTLSCEQNLNHDAMYWYRQDPGQGLRLIYYSQIVNDFQKGDIAEGYSVSREKKESFPLTVTSAQKNPTAFYLCASTGWTINEQFFGPGTRLTVL.

CDR3 loop: CASSEGTSGGRIDTQYF. CDR3 bases: TGCGCCAGCAGCGAAGGGACTAGCGGGGGTAGAATAGATACGCAGTATTTT. V is TRBV5-1 and J is TRBJ2-3; 14 bases line up with TRBD2. Germline trimming cut 4 bases from V and 5 bases from J; bases unmatched to any gene: 9. The CDR3 spans 17 residues. Germline CDR1 is SGHRS and CDR2 is YFSETQ.

V is TRBV15 and J is TRBJ2-5; D call uncertain. The V end lost 0 bases, the J end lost 13 bases, and 15 bases lay between the germline ends. This CDR3 is built from 13 residues. Germline values: CDR1 LNHNV, CDR2 YYDKDF (reference sequence). CDR3 region: CATSRDGKNPGYF. The CDR3 bases are TGTGCCACCAGCAGAGATGGCAAAAACCCGGGGTACTTC.

V and J are TRBV2 and TRBJ1-4; 9 bases map to TRBD1. The germline V gene encodes CDR1 SNHLY and CDR2 FYNNEI. The CDR3 is 15 residues long. Trimming removed 7 bases from V and 7 bases from J; junction bases left unmatched: 10. Here the CDR3 reads CASNNWDRESEKLFF. The CDR3, as DNA: TGTGCCAGCAATAATTGGGACAGGGAAAGTGAAAAACTGTTTTTT.

The chain joins TRBV25-1 to TRBJ1-1; D remains ambiguous. The CDR3 consists of 15 residues. The V end lost 2 bases, the J end lost 4 bases, and 14 bases lay between the germline ends. The germline V gene has CDR1 MGHDK and CDR2 SYGVNS. Here the CDR3 reads CASSEPNQAGTEAFF. For the CDR3, the DNA is TGTGCCAGCAGTGAACCGAATCAGGCAGGCACTGAAGCTTTCTTT.

The rearrangement uses TRBV19 and TRBJ1-5; 9 bases map to TRBD1. With V trimmed by 5 bases and J by 0 bases, 5 bases remained unmatched. This CDR3 contains 16 residues. Germline CDR1 is LNHDA and CDR2 is SQIVND (reference sequence). This CDR3 reads CASSRGTGNSNQPQHF. The CDR3 DNA sequence: TGTGCCAGTAGTCGCGGGACAGGGAATAGCAATCAGCCCCAGCATTTT.

V usage is TRBV7-8 and J usage is TRBJ1-2, with no clear D. Germline values: CDR1 SGHVS, CDR2 FQNEAQ. V was cut by 5 bases and J by 2 bases, with 12 bases left in between. This CDR3 region has 14 residues. The CDR3 coding sequence is TGTGCCAGCAGCCCGGACTTGGGGAACTATGGCTACACCTTC. It is translated as CASSPDLGNYGYTF.

This rearrangement joins TRBV5-1 to TRBJ2-7; 7 bases are a match to TRBD1. Germline CDR1 and CDR2: SGHRS and YFSETQ. V lost 5 bases to trimming and J lost 7 bases; unmatched junction nucleotides: 12. The CDR3 runs 14 residues. CDR3 in DNA: TGCGCCAGCAGACCGGGACAGCCCGGAGAAGAGCAGTACTTC. It yields the protein CASRPGQPGEEQYF. The full variable domain, completed using reference TRBV5-1 and TRBJ2-7, is KAGVTQTPRYLIKTRGQQVTLSCSPISGHRSVSWYQQTPGQGLQFLFEYFSETQRNKGNFPGRFSGRQFSNSRSEMNVSTLELGDSALYLCASRPGQPGEEQYFGPGTRLTVT.

The chain couples TRBV30 to TRBJ2-1; 12 nucleotides agree with TRBD2. The germline V gene has CDR1 GTSNPN and CDR2 SVGIG (reference sequence). V dropped 3 bases and J dropped 0; count of bases not matched to a gene: 3. This CDR3 contains 16 residues. The CDR3 sequence is CAWRELAGGSYNEQFF. In nucleotides, the CDR3 is TGTGCCTGGAGGGAACTAGCGGGGGGCTCCTACAATGAGCAGTTCTTC.